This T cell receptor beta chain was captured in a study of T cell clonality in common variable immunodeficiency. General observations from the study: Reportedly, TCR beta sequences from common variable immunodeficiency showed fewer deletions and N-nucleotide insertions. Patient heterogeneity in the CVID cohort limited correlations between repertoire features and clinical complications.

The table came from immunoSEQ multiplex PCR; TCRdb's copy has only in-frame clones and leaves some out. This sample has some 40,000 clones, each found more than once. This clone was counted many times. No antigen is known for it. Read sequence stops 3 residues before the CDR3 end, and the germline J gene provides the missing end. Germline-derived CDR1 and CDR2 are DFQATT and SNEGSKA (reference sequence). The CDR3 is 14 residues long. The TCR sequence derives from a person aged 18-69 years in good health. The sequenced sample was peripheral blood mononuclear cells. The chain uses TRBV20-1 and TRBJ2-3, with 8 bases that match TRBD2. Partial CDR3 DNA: TGCAGTGCTTCCCCCGGGGGGGGTAATCAGCCG. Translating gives CSASPGGGNQP. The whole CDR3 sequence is CSASPGGGNQPQYF.